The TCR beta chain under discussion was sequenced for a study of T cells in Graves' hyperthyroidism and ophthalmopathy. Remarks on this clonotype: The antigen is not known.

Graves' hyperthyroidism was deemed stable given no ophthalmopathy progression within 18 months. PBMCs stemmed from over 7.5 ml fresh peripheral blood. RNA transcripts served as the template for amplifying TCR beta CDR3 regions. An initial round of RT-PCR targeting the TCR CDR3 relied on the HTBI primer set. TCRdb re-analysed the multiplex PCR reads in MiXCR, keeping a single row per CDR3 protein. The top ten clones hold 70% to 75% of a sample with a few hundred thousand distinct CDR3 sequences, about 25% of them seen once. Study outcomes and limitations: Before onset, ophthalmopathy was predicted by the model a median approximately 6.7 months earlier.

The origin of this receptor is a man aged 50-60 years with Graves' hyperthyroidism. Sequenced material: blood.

Here the CDR3 DNA reads TGTGCCAGCAGCTTAGCGGATAGCGGGAAATACAATGAGCAGTTCTTC. This codes for CASSLADSGKYNEQFF. The V call is TRBV11-3, the J call TRBJ2-1, with 8 bases aligning to TRBD2. Germline lookup yields CDR1 SGHNT and CDR2 YENEEA. The CDR3 sequence is 16 residues long. The V segment lost 1 base and the J segment 4 bases; nucleotides outside the gene matches: 6. The full variable domain, with the rest looked up from reference TRBV11-3 and TRBJ2-1, is EAGVVQSPRYKIIEKKQPVAFWCNPISGHNTLYWYLQNLGQGPELLIRYENEEAVDDSQLPKDRFSAERLKGVDSTLKIQPAELGDSAVYLCASSLADSGKYNEQFFGPGTRLTVL.